This TCR beta chain was captured in a study of blood T cell repertoires in COVID-19 (dated by TCRdb to about 2020). Broadly, across the study: Collaborator samples came from the United States, Italy and Spain and covered acute and convalescent phases of COVID-19. The prospective study material was composed of cDNA or gDNA derived from T cells, B-cell-depleted T cells, or PBMCs. Deeply sampled blood TCRbeta repertoires from subjects exposed to, actively infected with, or recovered from COVID-19 were included in the dataset. The repertoires were released in a freely available public database meant as a resource for research on the immune response to SARS-CoV-2. Samples came from the ongoing ImmuneRACE study (first 160 participants) plus 1,254 subjects from 6 global collaborators. The sample metadata nearly always contained a de-identified subject ID, COVID-19 status, age in years and sex. Where available, HLA class I and class II types were taken from metadata supplied by the sample provider and were not determined by assay-based typing.

Collaborating institutions collected whole blood in K2EDTA tubes following their own protocols. For TCRbeta analysis, collaborators shipped samples as frozen whole blood, isolated PBMCs, or DNA extracted from either of those sample types. There are 15 amino acids in the CDR3, from cysteine to phenylalanine inclusive. Left in the record is the CDR3 DNA by itself, 45 bases read in frame from the first base. V lost 0 bases and J lost 3 bases, and the count of bases not matched to a germline gene is 2. Reading the germline V gene gives CDR1 SGHRS and CDR2 YFSETQ. Comments on this clone: Its antigen is not yet known. Per-base quality was not reported, and no clone a single base away is much larger than it.

Here is what the overall study found, with its caveats: How much clinical and demographic metadata was included differed by source and by participant, and the metadata was provided uncurated.

TCRbeta CDR3 regions were amplified from genomic DNA by means of the immunoSEQ Assay, a bias-controlled multiplex PCR. The authors processed their data as follows. The number of nucleated cells in each sample was estimated from the amplification of reference gene primers within the assay. To quantify the absolute abundance of each unique TCRbeta CDR3 rearrangement, sequence reads were collapsed and filtered. Productive Simpson clonality was computed per sample as the square root of Simpson's diversity index over productive rearrangements. The table was pulled from immuneACCESS by TCRdb, which kept in-frame rearrangements only. Such tables lose some clones; where checked, under half of the loss comes from unresolved V genes, and the rest has no known cause. The V and J calls and clone size come from that table; D and trimming were worked out from the DNA. The sample contains some 270,000 clones, about 89% of them found a single time. Around 0.84% of the sample goes to the ten largest clones.

Sequencing was performed on peripheral blood. The V and J genes are TRBV5-1 and TRBJ2-2, with 7 bases matching TRBD2. This receptor was obtained from a man aged 25 to 45 with acute or convalescent COVID-19. The DNA is as follows: TGCGCCAGCAGCTTGGTCCTAGCGGACACCGGGGAGCTGTTTTTT. This sequence encodes CASSLVLADTGELFF.